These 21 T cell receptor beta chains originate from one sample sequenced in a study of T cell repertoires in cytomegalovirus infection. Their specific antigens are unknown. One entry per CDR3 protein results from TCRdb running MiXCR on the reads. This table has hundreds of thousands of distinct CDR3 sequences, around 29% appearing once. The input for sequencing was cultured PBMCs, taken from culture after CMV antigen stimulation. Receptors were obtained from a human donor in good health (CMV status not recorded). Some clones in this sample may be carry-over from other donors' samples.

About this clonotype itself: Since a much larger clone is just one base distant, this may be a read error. The DNA of the CDR3 is TGTGCCAGCAGCTCAGTCCACGGAATAGGGAACACTGAAGCTTTCTTT. This codes for CASSSVHGIGNTEAFF. The chain employs TRBV7-8 and TRBJ1-1; D remains unclear. The CDR3 sequence is 16 residues long. CDR1 and CDR2 from the germline V gene are SGHVS and FQNEAQ. V was clipped by 4 bases and J by 1 base, with 16 bases between them.

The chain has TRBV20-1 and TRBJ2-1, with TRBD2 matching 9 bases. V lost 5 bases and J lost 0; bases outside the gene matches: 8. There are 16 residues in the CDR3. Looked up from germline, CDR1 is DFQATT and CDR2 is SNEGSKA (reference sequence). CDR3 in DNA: TGCAGTGCTCCAGCGGGAGGAAGTACCTCCTACAATGAGCAGTTCTTC. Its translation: CSAPAGGSTSYNEQFF.

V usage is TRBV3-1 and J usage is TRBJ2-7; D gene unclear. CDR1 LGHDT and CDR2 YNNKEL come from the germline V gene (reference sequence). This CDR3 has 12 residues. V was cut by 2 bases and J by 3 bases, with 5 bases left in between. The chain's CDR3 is CASSQLYYEQYF. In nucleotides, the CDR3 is TGTGCCAGCAGCCAACTTTACTACGAGCAGTACTTC.

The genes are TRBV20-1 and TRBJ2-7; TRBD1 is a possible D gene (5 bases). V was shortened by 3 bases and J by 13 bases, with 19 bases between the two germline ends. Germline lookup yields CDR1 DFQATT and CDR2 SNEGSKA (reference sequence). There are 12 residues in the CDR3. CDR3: CSASTPNRRKYF. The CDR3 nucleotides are TGCAGTGCTAGTACCCCGAACAGGCGCAAATACTTC.

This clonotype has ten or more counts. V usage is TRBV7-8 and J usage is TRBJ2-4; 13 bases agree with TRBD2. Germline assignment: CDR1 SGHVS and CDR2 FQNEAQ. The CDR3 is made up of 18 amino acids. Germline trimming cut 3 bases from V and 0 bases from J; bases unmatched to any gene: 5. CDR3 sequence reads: CASSLPGLAGLAKNIQYF. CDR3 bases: TGTGCCAGCAGCTTGCCGGGACTAGCGGGGCTAGCCAAAAACATTCAGTACTTC.

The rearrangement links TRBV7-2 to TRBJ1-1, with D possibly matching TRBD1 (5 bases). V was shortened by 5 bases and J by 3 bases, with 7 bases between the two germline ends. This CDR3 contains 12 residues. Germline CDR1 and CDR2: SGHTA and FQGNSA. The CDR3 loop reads CASSRQYTEAFF. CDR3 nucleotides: TGTGCCAGCAGCCGACAGTACACTGAAGCTTTCTTT.

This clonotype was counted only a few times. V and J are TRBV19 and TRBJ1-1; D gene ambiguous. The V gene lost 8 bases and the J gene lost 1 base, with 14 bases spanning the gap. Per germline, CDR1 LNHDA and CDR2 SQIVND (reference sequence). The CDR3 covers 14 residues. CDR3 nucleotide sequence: TGTGCCAGTCGCCCGATTGGGCAGAACACTGAAGCTTTCTTT. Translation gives CASRPIGQNTEAFF.

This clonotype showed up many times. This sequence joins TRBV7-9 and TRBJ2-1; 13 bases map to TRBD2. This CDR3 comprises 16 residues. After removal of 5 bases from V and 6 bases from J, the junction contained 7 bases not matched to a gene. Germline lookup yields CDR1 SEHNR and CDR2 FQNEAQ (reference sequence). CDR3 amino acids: CASSPRTSGRGNEQFF. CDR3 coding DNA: TGTGCCAGCAGCCCCCGGACTAGCGGGAGAGGCAATGAGCAGTTCTTC. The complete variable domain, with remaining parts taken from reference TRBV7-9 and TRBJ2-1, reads DTGVSQNPRHKITKRGQNVTFRCDPISEHNRLYWYRQTLGQGPEFLTYFQNEAQLEKSRLLSDRFSAERPKGSFSTLEIQRTEQGDSAMYLCASSPRTSGRGNEQFFGPGTRLTVL.

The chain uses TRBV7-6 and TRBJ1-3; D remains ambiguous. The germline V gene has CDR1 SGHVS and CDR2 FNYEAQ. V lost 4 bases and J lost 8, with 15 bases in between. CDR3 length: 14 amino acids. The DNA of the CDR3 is TGTGCCAGCAGCTCTACGGGAACTCGGGACACCATATATTTT. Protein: CASSSTGTRDTIYF.

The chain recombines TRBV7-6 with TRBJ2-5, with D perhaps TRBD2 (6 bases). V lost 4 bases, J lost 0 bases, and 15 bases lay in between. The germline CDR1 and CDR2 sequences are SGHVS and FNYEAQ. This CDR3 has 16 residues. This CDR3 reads CASSSGGGTYQETQYF. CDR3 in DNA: TGTGCCAGCAGCTCGGGCGGAGGGACCTACCAAGAGACCCAGTACTTC.

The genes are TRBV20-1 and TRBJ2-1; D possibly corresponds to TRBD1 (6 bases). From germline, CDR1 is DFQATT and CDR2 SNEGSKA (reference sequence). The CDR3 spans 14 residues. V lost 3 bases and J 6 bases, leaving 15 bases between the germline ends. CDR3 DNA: TGCAGTGCTAGTGGACAGCTCGTAAGCAATGAGCAGTTCTTC. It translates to CSASGQLVSNEQFF.

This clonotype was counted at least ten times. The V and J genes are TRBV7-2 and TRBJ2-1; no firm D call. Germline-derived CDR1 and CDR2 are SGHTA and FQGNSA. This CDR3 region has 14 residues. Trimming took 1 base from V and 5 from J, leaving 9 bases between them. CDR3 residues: CASSLDGPHNEQFF. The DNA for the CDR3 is TGTGCCAGCAGCTTAGACGGGCCTCACAATGAGCAGTTCTTC.

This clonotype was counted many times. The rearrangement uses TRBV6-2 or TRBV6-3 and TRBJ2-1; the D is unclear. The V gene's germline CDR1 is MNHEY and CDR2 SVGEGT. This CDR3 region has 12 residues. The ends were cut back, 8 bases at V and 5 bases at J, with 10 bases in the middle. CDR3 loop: CASSGSDNEQFF. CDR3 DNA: TGTGCCAGCTCCGGTAGTGACAATGAGCAGTTCTTC.

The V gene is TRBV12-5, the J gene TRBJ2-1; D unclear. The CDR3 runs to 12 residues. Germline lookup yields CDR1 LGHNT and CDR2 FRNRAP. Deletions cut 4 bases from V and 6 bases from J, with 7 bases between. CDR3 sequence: CASGWGFNEQFF. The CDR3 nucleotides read TGTGCTAGTGGTTGGGGTTTCAATGAGCAGTTCTTC.

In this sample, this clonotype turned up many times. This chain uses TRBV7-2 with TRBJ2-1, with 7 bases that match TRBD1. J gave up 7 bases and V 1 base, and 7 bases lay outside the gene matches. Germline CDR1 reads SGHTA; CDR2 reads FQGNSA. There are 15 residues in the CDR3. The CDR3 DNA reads TGTGCCAGCAGCTTAGATTCAGGGGGACGTAATGAGCAGTTCTTC. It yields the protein CASSLDSGGRNEQFF. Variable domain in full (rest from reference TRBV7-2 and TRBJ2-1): GAGVSQSPSNKVTEKGKDVELRCDPISGHTALYWYRQSLGQGLEFLIYFQGNSAPDKSGLPSDRFSAERTGGSVSTLTIQRTQQEDSAVYLCASSLDSGGRNEQFFGPGTRLTVL.

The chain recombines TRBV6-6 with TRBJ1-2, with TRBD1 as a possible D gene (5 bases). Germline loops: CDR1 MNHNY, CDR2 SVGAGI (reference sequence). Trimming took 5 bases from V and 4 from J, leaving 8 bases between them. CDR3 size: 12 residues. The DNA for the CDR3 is TGTGCCAGCAGTGGGGACGTCTATGGCTACACCTTC. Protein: CASSGDVYGYTF.

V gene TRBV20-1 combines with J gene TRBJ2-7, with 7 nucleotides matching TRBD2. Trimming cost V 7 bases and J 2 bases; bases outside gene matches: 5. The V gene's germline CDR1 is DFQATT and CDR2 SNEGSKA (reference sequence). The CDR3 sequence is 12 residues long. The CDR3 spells CSGGGVPYEQYF. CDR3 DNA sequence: TGCAGTGGGGGGGGGGTACCCTACGAGCAGTACTTC.

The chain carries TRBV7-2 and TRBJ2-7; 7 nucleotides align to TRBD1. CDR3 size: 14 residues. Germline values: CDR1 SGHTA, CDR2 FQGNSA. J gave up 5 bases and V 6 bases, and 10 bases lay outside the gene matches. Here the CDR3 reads CASSRDRGSDEQYF. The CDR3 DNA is TGTGCCAGCAGTAGGGACAGAGGGTCAGACGAGCAGTACTTC. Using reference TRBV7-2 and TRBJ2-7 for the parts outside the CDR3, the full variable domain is GAGVSQSPSNKVTEKGKDVELRCDPISGHTALYWYRQSLGQGLEFLIYFQGNSAPDKSGLPSDRFSAERTGGSVSTLTIQRTQQEDSAVYLCASSRDRGSDEQYFGPGTRLTVT.

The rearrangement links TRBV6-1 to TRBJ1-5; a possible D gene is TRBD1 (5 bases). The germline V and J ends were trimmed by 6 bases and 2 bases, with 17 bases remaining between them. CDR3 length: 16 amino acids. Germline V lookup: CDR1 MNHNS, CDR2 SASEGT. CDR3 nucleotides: TGTGCCAGCAGAGAGAGCAGGGATGGTCGCAATCAGCCCCAGCATTTT. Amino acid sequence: CASRESRDGRNQPQHF.

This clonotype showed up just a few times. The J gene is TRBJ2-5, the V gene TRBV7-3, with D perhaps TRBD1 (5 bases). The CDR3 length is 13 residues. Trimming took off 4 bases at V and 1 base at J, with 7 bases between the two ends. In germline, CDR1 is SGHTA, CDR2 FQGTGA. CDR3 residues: CASSSTVQETQYF. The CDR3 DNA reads TGTGCCAGCAGCTCGACAGTCCAAGAGACCCAGTACTTC.

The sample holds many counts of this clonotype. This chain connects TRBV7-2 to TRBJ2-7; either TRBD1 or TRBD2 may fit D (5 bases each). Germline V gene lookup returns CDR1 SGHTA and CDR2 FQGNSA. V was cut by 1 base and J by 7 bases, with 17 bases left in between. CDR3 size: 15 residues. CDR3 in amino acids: CASSLEGPGPGEQYF. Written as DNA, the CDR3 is TGTGCCAGCAGCTTAGAAGGCCCGGGGCCCGGGGAGCAGTACTTC.